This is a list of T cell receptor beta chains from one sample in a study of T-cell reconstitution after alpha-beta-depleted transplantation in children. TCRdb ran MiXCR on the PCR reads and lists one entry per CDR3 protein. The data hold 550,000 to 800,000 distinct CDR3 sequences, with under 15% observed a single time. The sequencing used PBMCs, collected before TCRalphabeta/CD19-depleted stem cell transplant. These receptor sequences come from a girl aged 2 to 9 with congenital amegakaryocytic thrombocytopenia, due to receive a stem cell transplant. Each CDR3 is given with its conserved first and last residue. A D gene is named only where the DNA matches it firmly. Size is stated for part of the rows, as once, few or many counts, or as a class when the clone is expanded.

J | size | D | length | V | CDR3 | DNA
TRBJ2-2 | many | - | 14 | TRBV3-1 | CASSQIRTAGELFF | TGTGCCAGCAGCCAAATCAGGACTGCCGGGGAGCTGTTTTTT
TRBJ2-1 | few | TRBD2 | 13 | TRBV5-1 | CASNRGVNNEQFF | TGCGCCAGTAACCGGGGGGTTAACAATGAGCAGTTCTTC
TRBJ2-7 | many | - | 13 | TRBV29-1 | CSVALGSYYEQYF | TGCAGCGTCGCCCTCGGGTCCTACTACGAGCAGTACTTC
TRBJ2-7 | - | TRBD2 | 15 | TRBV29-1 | CSVRRATSGRDEQYF | TGCAGCGTTCGACGGGCGACTAGCGGGAGGGACGAGCAGTACTTC
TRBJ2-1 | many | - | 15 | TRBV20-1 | CSASAIARGDDEQFF | TGCAGTGCTAGTGCAATAGCGAGGGGAGACGATGAGCAGTTCTTC
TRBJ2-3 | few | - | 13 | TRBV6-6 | CASSYRVEDTQYF | TGTGCCAGCAGTTACAGGGTCGAAGATACGCAGTATTTT
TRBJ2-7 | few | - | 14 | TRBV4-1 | CASSQVIRDYEQYF | TGCGCCAGCAGCCAAGTTATACGGGACTACGAGCAGTACTTC
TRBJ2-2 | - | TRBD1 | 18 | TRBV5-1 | CASSLDYRGGNSTGELFF | TGCGCCAGCAGCTTGGATTACAGGGGTGGTAACTCCACCGGGGAGCTGTTTTTT
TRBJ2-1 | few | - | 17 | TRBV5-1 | CASSLGYRGGSYNEQFF | TGCGCCAGCAGCTTGGGATACCGAGGGGGCTCCTACAATGAGCAGTTCTTC
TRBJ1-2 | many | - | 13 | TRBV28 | CASKSGADYGYTF | TGTGCCAGCAAATCAGGAGCGGACTATGGCTACACCTTC
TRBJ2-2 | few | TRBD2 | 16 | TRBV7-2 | CASSDSGRGNTGELFF | TGTGCCAGCAGCGATAGCGGGAGGGGGAACACCGGGGAGCTGTTTTTT
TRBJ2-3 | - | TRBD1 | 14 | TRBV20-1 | CSARWDRGVNTQYF | TGCAGTGCTAGGTGGGACAGGGGTGTTAATACGCAGTATTTT
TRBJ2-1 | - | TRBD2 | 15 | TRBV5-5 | CASSWGSSGGNEQFF | TGTGCCAGCAGCTGGGGTAGTAGCGGGGGGAATGAGCAGTTCTTC
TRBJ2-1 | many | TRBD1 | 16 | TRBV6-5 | CASSTSRDRAGNEQFF | TGTGCCAGCAGTACCTCGCGGGACAGGGCGGGCAATGAGCAGTTCTTC
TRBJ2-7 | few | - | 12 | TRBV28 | CASRASPYEQYF | TGTGCCAGCAGAGCATCCCCCTACGAGCAGTACTTC
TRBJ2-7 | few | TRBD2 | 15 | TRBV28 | CASSKGPSGNYEQYF | TGTGCCAGCAGTAAGGGGCCTAGCGGCAATTACGAGCAGTACTTC
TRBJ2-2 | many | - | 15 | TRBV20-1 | CSASKTGPNTGELFF | TGCAGTGCTAGTAAAACGGGGCCGAACACCGGGGAGCTGTTTTTT
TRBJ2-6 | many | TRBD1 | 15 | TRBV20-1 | CSARETGTGANVLTF | TGCAGTGCTAGGGAGACAGGGACTGGGGCCAACGTCCTGACTTTC
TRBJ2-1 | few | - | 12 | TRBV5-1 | CASSPTGDEQFF | TGCGCCAGCAGCCCGACGGGAGATGAGCAGTTCTTC
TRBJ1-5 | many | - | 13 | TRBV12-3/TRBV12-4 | CASRHSSNQPQHF | TGTGCCAGCAGACACTCAAGCAATCAGCCCCAGCATTTT
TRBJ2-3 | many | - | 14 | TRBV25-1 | CASSPVSSTDTQYF | TGTGCCAGCAGTCCCGTGTCTAGCACAGATACGCAGTATTTT
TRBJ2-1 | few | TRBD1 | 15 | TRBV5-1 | CASSSTGGSSNEQFF | TGCGCCAGCAGCTCTACAGGGGGCTCGAGCAATGAGCAGTTCTTC
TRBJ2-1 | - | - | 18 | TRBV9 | CASSVGSGFAISYNEQFF | TGTGCCAGCAGCGTAGGTAGCGGTTTCGCGATATCCTACAATGAGCAGTTCTTC
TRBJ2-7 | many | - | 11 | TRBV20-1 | CSAGSSYEQYF | TGCAGTGCCGGGAGCTCCTACGAGCAGTACTTC
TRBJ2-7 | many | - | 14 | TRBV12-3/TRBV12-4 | CASSKTHDSYEQYF | TGTGCCAGCAGTAAGACCCATGACTCCTACGAGCAGTACTTC
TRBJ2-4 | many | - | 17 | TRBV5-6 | CASSLANRSGPKNIQYF | TGTGCCAGCAGCTTGGCCAACAGGTCGGGGCCCAAAAACATTCAGTACTTC
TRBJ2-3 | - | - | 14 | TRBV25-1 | CATKGMGEADTQYF | TGTGCCACAAAAGGTATGGGGGAGGCAGATACGCAGTATTTT
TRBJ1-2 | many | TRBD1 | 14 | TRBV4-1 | CASSVDRGNDGYTF | TGCGCCAGCAGCGTCGACAGGGGGAACGATGGCTACACCTTC
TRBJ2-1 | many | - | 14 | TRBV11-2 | CASSLGVRYNEQFF | TGTGCCAGCAGCTTGGGGGTAAGGTACAATGAGCAGTTCTTC
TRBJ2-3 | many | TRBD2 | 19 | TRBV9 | CASSVGFSGSPPSTDTQYF | TGTGCCAGCAGCGTCGGGTTCAGCGGGAGCCCTCCTAGCACAGATACGCAGTATTTT
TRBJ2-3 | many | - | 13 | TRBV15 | CATSLWLADTQYF | TGTGCCACCAGCCTGTGGTTAGCAGATACGCAGTATTTT
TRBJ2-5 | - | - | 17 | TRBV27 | CASSLAGRHRDQETQYF | TGTGCCAGCAGTTTGGCGGGTAGACACAGGGATCAAGAGACCCAGTACTTC
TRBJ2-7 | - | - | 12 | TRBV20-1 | CSAATGTYEQYF | TGCAGTGCAGCGACGGGGACCTACGAGCAGTACTTC
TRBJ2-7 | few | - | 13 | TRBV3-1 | CASSQDPPDEQYF | TGTGCCAGCAGCCAAGATCCGCCAGACGAGCAGTACTTC
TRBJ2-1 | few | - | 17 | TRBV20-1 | CSAYSNYQSANGNEQFF | TGCAGTGCTTATTCTAACTACCAATCGGCCAATGGGAATGAGCAGTTCTTC
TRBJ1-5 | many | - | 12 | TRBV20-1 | CSARGNDQPQHF | TGCAGTGCTAGAGGCAACGATCAGCCCCAGCATTTT
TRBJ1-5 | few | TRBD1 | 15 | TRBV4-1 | CASSSGQGAPRPQHF | TGCGCCAGCAGCTCGGGACAGGGGGCACCTCGGCCCCAGCATTTT
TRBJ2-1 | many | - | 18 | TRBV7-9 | CASSSLIPQGRSYNEQFF | TGTGCCAGCAGCTCCCTAATCCCACAGGGTAGGTCCTACAATGAGCAGTTCTTC
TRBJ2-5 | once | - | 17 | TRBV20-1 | CSASMPIPTPSQETQYF | TGCAGTGCTAGTATGCCTATTCCAACCCCGAGCCAAGAGACCCAGTACTTC
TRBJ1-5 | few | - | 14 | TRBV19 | CASSRDAGRQPQHF | TGTGCCAGTAGTAGGGACGCGGGGCGTCAGCCCCAGCATTTT
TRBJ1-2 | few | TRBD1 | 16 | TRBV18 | CASSPFWDRANYGYTF | TGTGCCAGCTCACCGTTCTGGGACAGGGCTAACTATGGCTACACCTTC
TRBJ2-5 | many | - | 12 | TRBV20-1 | CSADDRSRTQYF | TGCAGTGCAGATGACAGGTCGAGAACCCAGTACTTC
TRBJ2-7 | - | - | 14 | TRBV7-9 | CASSPALITYEQYF | TGTGCCAGCAGCCCGGCTCTGATTACCTACGAGCAGTACTTC
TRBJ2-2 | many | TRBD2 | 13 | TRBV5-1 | CASSGTSPGELFF | TGCGCCAGCAGCGGGACTAGCCCCGGGGAGCTGTTTTTT
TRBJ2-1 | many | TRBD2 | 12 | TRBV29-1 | CSHRRGGNEQFF | TGCAGCCACCGGCGGGGGGGCAATGAGCAGTTCTTC
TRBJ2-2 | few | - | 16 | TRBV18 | CASSPMSGNPLEELFF | TGTGCCAGCTCACCAATGAGCGGAAACCCCCTGGAAGAGCTGTTTTTT
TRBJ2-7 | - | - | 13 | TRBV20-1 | CSASRPLGYEQYF | TGCAGTGCTTCCCGCCCCCTGGGGTACGAGCAGTACTTC
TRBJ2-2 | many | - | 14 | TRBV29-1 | CSAQGLKNTGELFF | TGCAGCGCCCAGGGACTGAAGAACACCGGGGAGCTGTTTTTT
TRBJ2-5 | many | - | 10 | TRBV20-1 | CSAKSGYQYF | TGCAGTGCTAAGTCGGGGTATCAGTACTTC